The sequence of this T cell receptor (beta chain) was determined in a study of radiotherapy plus CTLA-4 blockade in lung cancer (dated by TCRdb to 2016 to 2019). With respect to the entire study: Objective responses occurred in roughly a sixth of enrolled patients, and 30% to 35% achieved disease control. Here is what the overall study found, with its caveats: After treatment with radiotherapy and ipilimumab, TCR clones that originated in tumors expanded in peripheral blood. The strongest predictors of response were reported to be early dynamic shifts in blood T cell clones along with a rise in serum interferon-beta following radiation.

On this clone itself: Its specific antigen is unknown. One base away there is no much larger clone; base qualities are not given.

The library was produced with the immunoSEQ multiplex PCR assay. The clones in this table, taken by TCRdb from immuneACCESS, are in-frame only. Not every clone is retained; where verified, under half of the shortfall comes from an unresolved V gene, and the cause of the rest is unknown. Here the sample has 70,000 to 95,000 clones; about 85% occur a single time. The ten largest clonotypes hold roughly 15% of the sample. The study evaluated CTLA-4 blockade (ipilimumab) given together with focal radiation therapy in patients who had chemo-refractory metastatic non-small-cell lung cancer. From cysteine to phenylalanine, the CDR3 is 16 amino acids long. Kept here is only the CDR3 DNA, which spans 48 bases and is read in frame from base 1. Trimming takes 5 bases off V and 4 bases off J; junction bases not matched to a gene: 9. CDR1 and CDR2, per the germline V gene, are SGHTA and FQGNSA.

The rearrangement joined TRBV7-2 to TRBJ2-2, with 8 central nucleotides matching TRBD1. The material sequenced was peripheral blood, taken from a patient treated with radiotherapy plus ipilimumab. This clonotype originated in a human donor with non-small cell lung cancer that progressed on radiotherapy plus ipilimumab. The CDR3 in this case is CASSPDRVGPTGELFF. The base sequence is TGTGCCAGCAGCCCGGACAGGGTAGGCCCCACCGGGGAGCTGTTTTTT.